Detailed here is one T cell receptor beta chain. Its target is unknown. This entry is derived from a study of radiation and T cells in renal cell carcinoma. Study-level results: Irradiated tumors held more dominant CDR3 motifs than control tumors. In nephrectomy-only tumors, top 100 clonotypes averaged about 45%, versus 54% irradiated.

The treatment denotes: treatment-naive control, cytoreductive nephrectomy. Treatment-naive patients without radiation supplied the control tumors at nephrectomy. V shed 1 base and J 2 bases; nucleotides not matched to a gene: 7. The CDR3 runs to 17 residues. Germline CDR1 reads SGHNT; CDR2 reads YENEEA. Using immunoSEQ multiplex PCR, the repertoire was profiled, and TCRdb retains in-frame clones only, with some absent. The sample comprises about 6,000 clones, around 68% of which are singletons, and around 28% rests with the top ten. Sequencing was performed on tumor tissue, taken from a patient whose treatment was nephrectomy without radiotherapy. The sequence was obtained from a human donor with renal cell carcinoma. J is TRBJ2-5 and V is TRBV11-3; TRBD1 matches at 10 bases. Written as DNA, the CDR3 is TGTGCCAGCAGCTTAGGGGCGCGGGACAGGGGTCAAGAGACCCAGTACTTC. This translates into CASSLGARDRGQETQYF. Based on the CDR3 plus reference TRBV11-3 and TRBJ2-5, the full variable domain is EAGVVQSPRYKIIEKKQPVAFWCNPISGHNTLYWYLQNLGQGPELLIRYENEEAVDDSQLPKDRFSAERLKGVDSTLKIQPAELGDSAVYLCASSLGARDRGQETQYFGPGTRLLVL.